The sequence of this T cell receptor beta chain was determined in a study of human CD8 memory T cell subsets. Study-wide points: Whereas effector memory cells differed, stem-like memory and precursor exhausted T cells had comparably high diversity. Precursor exhausted T cells appeared less diverse than stem-like memory T cells according to Chao1 estimates.

Germline CDR1 and CDR2: LNHNV and YYDKDF (reference sequence). This CDR3 spans 13 amino acids. The study used negative magnetic separation to enrich total CD8+ T cells. UMI-labeled 5' RACE yielded the TCR beta libraries. TCRdb reworked the 5' RACE reads into one entry per CDR3 protein, no DNA. The repertoire table contains approximately 5,500 distinct CDR3 sequences. This clonotype ranks as medium-sized in terms of frequency. No antigen is known for it. The rearrangement uses TRBV15 and TRBJ1-1; absent DNA, TCRdb's TRBD1 call cannot be checked. Sequencing input: CD8+ T cells from PBMCs. The clonotype was recovered from a human donor in good health. CDR3: CATSTDKNTEAFF.